The 5 T cell receptor beta chains below were found in one sample sequenced in a study of regulatory T cells in long-lasting Graves disease. Combining iRepertoire HTBI primers with Arm-PCR of CDR3 regions, the authors built TCR beta libraries. TCRdb reprocessed the multiplex PCR reads with MiXCR, giving one entry per CDR3 protein. The top ten hold 15% to 20% of the sample, which has 600,000 to 650,000 distinct CDR3 sequences, 16% seen once. Time point defined: newly diagnosed GD, antithyroid drugs for less than 3 months. PBMC RNA served as the TCR library source. These data were also reused for a study on T cells in Graves' hyperthyroidism and ophthalmopathy.

Sample: peripheral blood mononuclear cells (PBMCs), taken at new diagnosis, from a patient treated with antithyroid drugs. These receptors were collected from a woman aged 25 to 45 with Graves disease.

Comment on this clonotype: It may be a read error: a sequence one base away is much more abundant. J is TRBJ1-6 and V is TRBV27; 7 bases match TRBD1. CDR3 size: 12 residues. Germline V gene sequence: CDR1 MNHEY, CDR2 SMNVEV (reference sequence). The CDR3 sequence is CTSSLQGFTLHF. The CDR3 DNA reads as TGTACCAGCAGCCTACAGGGGTTCACCCTCCACTTT.

This clonotype was detected ten times or more. The rearrangement joins TRBV28 to TRBJ1-6; the match to TRBD1 covers 7 bases. The CDR3 has 17 residues. Germline V gene lookup returns CDR1 MDHEN and CDR2 SYDVKM. V trimming: 7 bases; J trimming: 5 bases; junction bases outside the gene matches: 14. CDR3 DNA sequence: TGTGCCAGCATCCGTAACAGGGGCGCCAGCAATAATTCACCCCTCCACTTT. Protein: CASIRNRGASNNSPLHF. The full variable domain, rest sourced from reference TRBV28 and TRBJ1-6, is DVKVTQSSRYLVKRTGEKVFLECVQDMDHENMFWYRQDPGLGLRLIYFSYDVKMKEKGDIPEGYSVSREKKERFSLILESASTNQTSMYLCASIRNRGASNNSPLHFGNGTRLTVT.

The chain is built from TRBV6-1 and TRBJ2-1; D not certain. V was pared by 8 bases and J by 5 bases, with 4 bases between. From germline, CDR1 is MNHNS and CDR2 SASEGT. The CDR3 consists of 10 residues. CDR3 amino acids: CASRHNEQFF. The CDR3 nucleotides are TGTGCCAGCCGGCACAATGAGCAGTTCTTC.

About this clonotype itself: Its ends do not fully match the called genes, so a read error is possible. This rearrangement joins TRBV4-1 to TRBJ1-4; tentative D call: TRBD1 (6 bases). The CDR3 covers 15 residues. Germline loops: CDR1 MGHRA, CDR2 YSYEKL. CDR3 in amino acids: CAGSPTTGGDEKLFF. In DNA, the CDR3 is TGCGCCGGCAGCCCTACGACAGGAGGCGATGAAAAACTGTTTTTT.

This clonotype was detected a few times. This chain links TRBV4-2 with TRBJ2-7, with D uncertain. This CDR3 is built from 14 residues. CDR1 and CDR2 (germline): LGHNA, YNFKEQ. The V and J ends lost 5 bases and 0 bases respectively, with 11 bases between them. This chain's CDR3 is CASSESTPSYEQYF. Written as DNA, the CDR3 is TGTGCCAGCAGCGAATCTACCCCCTCCTACGAGCAGTACTTC.